This TCR beta chain emerged from a study of PD-1 blockade in classical Hodgkin lymphoma. Study-level points and caveats: Significant TCR diversity gains by C4D1 occurred in CD4+ but not CD8+ cells.

As for this clone: Its specificity is not known.

Trimming removed 0 bases at V and 7 bases at J, with 18 bases between. This CDR3 has 16 residues. In germline, CDR1 is MGHRA, CDR2 YSYEKL. There was relapse after autologous stem cell transplantation in every patient, and there was variation in brentuximab vedotin exposure. The repertoire was sequenced with immunoSEQ multiplex PCR; TCRdb's copy has only in-frame clones and lacks some. The sample shows around 13,000 clones, over 80% of them seen only once. The receptor was derived from a human donor with classical Hodgkin lymphoma. This chain links TRBV4-1 with TRBJ1-2; TRBD1 is a possible D gene (6 bases). The sample here was peripheral blood mononuclear cells (PBMCs), taken at baseline. The CDR3 is CASSQEYQGRRGGYTF. CDR3 bases: TGCGCCAGCAGCCAAGAATATCAGGGGCGAAGGGGTGGCTACACCTTC.